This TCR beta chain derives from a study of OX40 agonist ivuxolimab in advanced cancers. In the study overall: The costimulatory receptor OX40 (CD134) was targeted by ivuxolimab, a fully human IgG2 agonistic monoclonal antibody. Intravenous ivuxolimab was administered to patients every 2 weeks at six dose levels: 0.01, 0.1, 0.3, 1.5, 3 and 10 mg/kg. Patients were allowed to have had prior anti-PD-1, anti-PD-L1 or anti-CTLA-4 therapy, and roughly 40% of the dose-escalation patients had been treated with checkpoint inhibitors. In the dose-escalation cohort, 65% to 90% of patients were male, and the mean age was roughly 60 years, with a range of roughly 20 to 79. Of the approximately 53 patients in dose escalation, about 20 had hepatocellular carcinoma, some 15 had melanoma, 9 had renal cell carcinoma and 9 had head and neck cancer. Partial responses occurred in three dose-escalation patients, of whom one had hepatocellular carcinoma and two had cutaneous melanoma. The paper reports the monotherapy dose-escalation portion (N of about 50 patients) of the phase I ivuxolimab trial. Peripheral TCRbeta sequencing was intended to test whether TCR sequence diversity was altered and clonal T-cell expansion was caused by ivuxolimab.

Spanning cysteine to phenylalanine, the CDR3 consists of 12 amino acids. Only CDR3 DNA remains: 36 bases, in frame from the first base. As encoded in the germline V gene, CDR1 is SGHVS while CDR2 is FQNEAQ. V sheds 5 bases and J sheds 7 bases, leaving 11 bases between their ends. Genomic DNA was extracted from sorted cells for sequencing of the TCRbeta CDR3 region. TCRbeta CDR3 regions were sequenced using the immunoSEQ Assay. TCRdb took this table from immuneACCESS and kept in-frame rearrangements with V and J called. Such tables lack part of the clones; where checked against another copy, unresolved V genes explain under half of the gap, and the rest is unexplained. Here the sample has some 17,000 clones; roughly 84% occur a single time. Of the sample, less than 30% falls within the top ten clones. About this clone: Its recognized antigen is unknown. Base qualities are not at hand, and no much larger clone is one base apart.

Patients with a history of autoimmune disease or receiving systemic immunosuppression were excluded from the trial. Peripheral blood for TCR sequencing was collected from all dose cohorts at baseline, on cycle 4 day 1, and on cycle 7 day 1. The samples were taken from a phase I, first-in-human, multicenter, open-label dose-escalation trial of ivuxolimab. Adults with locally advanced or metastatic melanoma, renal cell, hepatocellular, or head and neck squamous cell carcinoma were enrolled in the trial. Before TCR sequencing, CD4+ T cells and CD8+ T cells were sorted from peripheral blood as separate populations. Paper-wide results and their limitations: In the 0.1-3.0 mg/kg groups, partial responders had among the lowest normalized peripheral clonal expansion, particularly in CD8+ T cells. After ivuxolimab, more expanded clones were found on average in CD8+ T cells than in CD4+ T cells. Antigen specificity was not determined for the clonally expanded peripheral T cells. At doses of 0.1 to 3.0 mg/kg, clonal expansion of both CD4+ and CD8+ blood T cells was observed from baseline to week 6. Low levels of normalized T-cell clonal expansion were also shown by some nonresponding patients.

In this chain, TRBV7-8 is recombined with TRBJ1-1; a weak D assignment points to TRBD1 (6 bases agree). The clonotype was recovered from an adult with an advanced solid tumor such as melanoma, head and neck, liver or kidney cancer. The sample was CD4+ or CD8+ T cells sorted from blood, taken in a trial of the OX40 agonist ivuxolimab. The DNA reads TGTGCCAGCAGCATTCGGACAGTTGAAGCTTTCTTT. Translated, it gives CASSIRTVEAFF.